Included here is one TCR beta chain sequence, with context. Its specificity is not known. This sample was included in a study of post-analysis software for immune sequencing data. Study as a whole: The cohort encompassed relapsing-remitting, secondary progressive and progressive-relapsing multiple sclerosis disease courses.

Carried by the TCR beta cDNA libraries were unique molecular identifiers. TCRdb reprocessed the PCR reads via MiXCR and lists one record per CDR3 protein. The sample lists approximately 630,000 distinct CDR3 sequences, approximately 59% occurring once. CDR3 length: 19 residues. Germline CDR1 is MGHRA and CDR2 is YSYEKL. The junction had 16 bases not matched to a gene; V was cut back by 4 bases and J by 5 bases. Study-wide results and caveats: Compared with controls, patients had more of about five TRBV segments, including TRBV5-6, TRBV5-1 and TRBV20-1. A significant reduction in normalized Chao1 diversity was observed in multiple sclerosis patients versus controls.

The chain couples TRBV4-1 to TRBJ2-1, with 11 bases matching TRBD2. This TCR came from a girl aged 2 to 10 with multiple sclerosis. Sequencing was done on a sample of blood. The CDR3 sequence is CASSPLSLSSGRRNNEQFF. The CDR3 nucleotides are TGCGCCAGCAGCCCTCTTTCCCTCTCTAGCGGGAGGAGGAACAATGAGCAGTTCTTC.